This paragraph reports one TCR beta chain. Trimming took 0 bases from V and 6 from J, leaving 10 bases between them. The germline gives CDR1 MNHNY, CDR2 SVGAGI (reference sequence). The CDR3 is made up of 14 amino acids. The sample is drawn from a study of OX40 agonist ivuxolimab in advanced cancers. The data were produced by immunoSEQ multiplex PCR, yet TCRdb's version contains in-frame clones alone and is incomplete. The table has 20,000 to 25,000 clones, around three quarters seen once. Material: CD4+ or CD8+ T cells sorted from blood, obtained in a trial of the OX40 agonist ivuxolimab. The receptor comes from an adult with an advanced solid tumor such as melanoma, head and neck, liver or kidney cancer. The chain couples TRBV6-6 to TRBJ2-3; weak D call: TRBD1 (6 bases). The CDR3 is CASSYSGTSDTQYF. The DNA of the CDR3 is TGTGCCAGCAGTTACTCGGGGACATCCGATACGCAGTATTTT.